These 19 T cell receptor beta chains were all obtained from the same sample, sequenced in a study of long-term antiretroviral therapy in people with HIV. Runs used v3.0 of the immunoSEQ assay and were done at survey level. The repertoire was sequenced with immunoSEQ multiplex PCR; TCRdb's copy has only in-frame clones and lacks some. Of some 30,000 clones in the sample, around nine tenths were seen once. Specimen: unsorted PBMCs, collected 1.1 years after starting antiretroviral therapy. The receptors stem from a man between 18 and 29 years old with HIV.

The rearrangement joins TRBV6-6 to TRBJ1-2; 9 nucleotides align to TRBD1. Germline V gene lookup returns CDR1 MNHNY and CDR2 SVGAGI (reference sequence). J lost 11 bases, V lost 6 bases, and 10 bases had no gene match. The CDR3 extends over 13 amino acids. As DNA, the CDR3 is TGTGCCAGCAGAACCGGGACAGGGTTCGGATACACCTTC. Residues: CASRTGTGFGYTF.

In this sample, this clone turned up once. This chain links TRBV2 with TRBJ1-1; no definite D call. CDR3 length: 13 residues. Germline V CDR1 and CDR2: SNHLY, FYNNEI. The germline V and J ends were trimmed by 0 bases and 8 bases, with 10 bases remaining between them. CDR3 in DNA: TGTGCCAGCAGTGAAGCATATAAGAGGGAAGCTTTCTTT. Encoded protein: CASSEAYKREAFF.

The CDR3 loop reads CASSSPEDTQYF. For the CDR3, the DNA is TGCGCCAGCAGCTCTCCAGAAGATACGCAGTATTTT. This chain links TRBV5-1 with TRBJ2-3; unclear D gene. Germline CDR1 is SGHRS and CDR2 is YFSETQ. The CDR3 spans 12 residues. Between the trimmed V and J ends, which lost 3 bases and 5 bases, there was a span of 7 bases.

V usage is TRBV6-6 and J usage is TRBJ2-1; D may match TRBD1 or TRBD2 (6 bases each). V shed 4 bases and J shed 5 bases, with 18 bases lying between them. The CDR3 contains 16 residues. Germline V CDR1 and CDR2: MNHNY, SVGAGI (reference sequence). CDR3 amino acids: CASSFSPGAPNNEQFF. CDR3 DNA: TGTGCCAGCAGTTTCTCCCCGGGGGCACCAAACAATGAGCAGTTCTTC.

The chain carries TRBV10-3 and TRBJ1-2; D unresolved. Trimming took 5 bases from V and 0 from J, leaving 13 bases between them. The CDR3 is 15 residues long. From germline, CDR1 is ENHRY and CDR2 SYGVKD. The DNA of the CDR3 is TGTGCCATCAGTCTGACAAGGGAAGCTAACTATGGCTACACCTTC. It yields the protein CAISLTREANYGYTF.

A single count supports this clone. V gene TRBV27 combines with J gene TRBJ2-7; 10 nucleotides agree with TRBD1. Germline V gene data show CDR1 as MNHEY and CDR2 as SMNVEV (reference sequence). The CDR3 length is 15 residues. With 4 bases clipped from V and 2 bases from J, the junction kept 5 bases outside the gene matches. CDR3 in DNA: TGTGCCAGCAGTTATCCGGGACAGGGGCCCTACGAGCAGTACTTC. This codes for CASSYPGQGPYEQYF.

The chain employs TRBV30 and TRBJ1-6; D is possibly TRBD1 (5 bases). The ends were cut back, 6 bases at V and 0 bases at J, with 12 bases in the middle. The CDR3 sequence is 15 residues long. CDR1 and CDR2 from the germline V gene are GTSNPN and SVGIG (reference sequence). CDR3 DNA: TGTGCCTGTCCCAGGGCCAGCTCCTATAATTCACCCCTCCACTTT. Translating gives CACPRASSYNSPLHF.

V usage is TRBV7-2 and J usage is TRBJ2-1; the match to TRBD2 covers 7 bases. V lost 0 bases and J lost 4; bases outside the gene matches: 3. In germline, CDR1 is SGHTA, CDR2 FQGNSA. The CDR3 has 15 amino acids. CDR3 sequence reads: CASSLATSLYNEQFF. The CDR3 bases are TGTGCCAGCAGCTTAGCGACTAGCCTGTACAATGAGCAGTTCTTC.

This sequence joins TRBV2 and TRBJ1-2; the D gene is possibly TRBD1 (6 bases). The germline gives CDR1 SNHLY, CDR2 FYNNEI. The CDR3 runs 13 residues. Trimming stripped 5 bases from V and 2 bases from J, with 9 bases between. The CDR3 spells CASSLTGNYGYTF. DNA of the CDR3: TGTGCCAGCAGTTTGACAGGAAACTATGGCTACACCTTC.

The rearrangement links TRBV19 to TRBJ2-7; D is unclear. Trimming pared 4 bases from V and 3 bases from J, leaving 22 bases between. Germline loops: CDR1 LNHDA, CDR2 SQIVND (reference sequence). The CDR3 sequence is 17 residues long. The CDR3 here is CASSNPVRNGDVYEQYF. Here the CDR3 DNA reads TGTGCCAGTAGTAATCCCGTTCGCAACGGAGACGTCTACGAGCAGTACTTC.

The chain combines TRBV25-1 with TRBJ1-4, with D tentatively TRBD1 (5 bases). The CDR3 runs to 15 residues. Germline values: CDR1 MGHDK, CDR2 SYGVNS. Trimming stripped 6 bases from V and 4 bases from J, with 15 bases between. CDR3 sequence (DNA): TGTGCCAGCAGGACCGGGACGCAGGGTAATGAAAAACTGTTTTTT. Amino acids: CASRTGTQGNEKLFF.

The chain couples TRBV18 to TRBJ2-2; D is ambiguous. The ends were cut back, 0 bases at V and 1 base at J, with 9 bases in the middle. The CDR3 has 16 residues. Germline V gene sequence: CDR1 KGHSH, CDR2 LQKENI. The CDR3 DNA reads as TGTGCCAGCTCACCACCGGAACAGCTGAACACCGGGGAGCTGTTTTTT. Amino acids: CASSPPEQLNTGELFF.

The chain has TRBV7-9 and TRBJ2-7; the match to TRBD2 covers 10 bases. The CDR3 contains 16 residues. Per the germline V gene, CDR1 is SEHNR and CDR2 is FQNEAQ (reference sequence). The J segment lost 5 bases and the V segment lost 4 bases, leaving 11 bases of the junction unmatched. The CDR3 DNA reads TGTGCCAGCAGCTCCGCTACCGGGACTAGCGATAACGAGCAGTACTTC. It specifies CASSSATGTSDNEQYF.

The rearrangement joins TRBV27 to TRBJ2-1; the D is unclear. CDR1 MNHEY and CDR2 SMNVEV come from the germline V gene (reference sequence). This CDR3 has 12 amino acids. Trimming removed 5 bases at V and 6 bases at J, with 8 bases between. The CDR3 DNA reads as TGTGCCAGCAGTCTTGGACGCAATGAGCAGTTCTTC. Encoded protein: CASSLGRNEQFF.

The J gene is TRBJ1-5, the V gene TRBV7-2; D is perhaps TRBD1 (6 bases). V was pared by 1 base and J by 5 bases, with 6 bases between. The CDR3 length is 13 residues. CDR1 and CDR2 from the germline V gene are SGHTA and FQGNSA. The CDR3 protein is CASSLDRDQPQHF. For the CDR3, the DNA is TGTGCCAGCAGCTTAGACAGGGATCAGCCCCAGCATTTT.

This chain joins TRBV6-1 and TRBJ1-5, with D perhaps matching TRBD1 (5 bases). The CDR3 loop spans 13 amino acids. Germline lookup yields CDR1 MNHNS and CDR2 SASEGT. The V end was cut by 8 bases, the J end by 3 bases, with 11 bases between. CDR3 amino acids: CASRQFYNQPQHF. The CDR3 DNA sequence: TGTGCCAGCCGACAGTTTTACAATCAGCCCCAGCATTTT.

The gene calls are TRBV2 and TRBJ2-3; D is unresolved. Per the germline V gene, CDR1 is SNHLY and CDR2 is FYNNEI. V lost 1 base, J lost 4 bases, and 9 bases lay in between. The length of the CDR3 is 14 residues. The CDR3 loop is CASSEGRSSDTQYF. CDR3 DNA sequence: TGTGCCAGCAGTGAAGGGCGCTCCTCAGATACGCAGTATTTT.

This rearrangement joins TRBV7-6 to TRBJ2-6; D is uncertain. V was pared by 1 base and J by 0 bases, with 10 bases between. Per germline, CDR1 SGHVS and CDR2 FNYEAQ. This CDR3 is 17 amino acids long. The CDR3 loop reads CASSLGPPGSGANVLTF. The CDR3 DNA reads as TGTGCCAGCAGCTTAGGCCCCCCGGGCTCTGGGGCCAACGTCCTGACTTTC.

CDR3 coding DNA: TGTGCCAGCAGTTTGGGACTACACTACGAGCAGTACTTC. This gives the protein CASSLGLHYEQYF. The V gene is TRBV6-1, the J gene TRBJ2-7, with 7 positions matching TRBD2. Trimming took 5 bases from V and 3 from J; bases not matched to a gene: 4. This CDR3 spans 13 amino acids. Germline-derived CDR1 and CDR2 are MNHNS and SASEGT.